A selection of T cell receptor beta chains follows, all from one sample in a study of PD-L1 blockade in urothelial cancer. The method was immunoSEQ multiplex PCR; TCRdb's version includes in-frame clones alone and lacks a portion of them. The data contain roughly 27,000 clones, over 75% of them seen just once; the ten biggest clones take up roughly 3%. The material sequenced was PBMCs, taken around atezolizumab (anti-PD-L1) treatment. These receptor sequences come from a man aged 50 to 60 with urothelial cancer. Each CDR3 is given with its conserved first and last residue. D genes are given only for firm matches. A clone size is listed for some rows: how often the clone was seen (once, few, many), or a class if it is expanded.

J,V,D,size,DNA,CDR3
TRBJ1-1,TRBV6-1,-,-,TGTGCCAGCCGAAAGGACAGCGGCACTGAAGCTTTCTTT,CASRKDSGTEAFF
TRBJ2-5,TRBV15,-,-,TGTGCCACCAGCAGAGGGATGGGGGCGATCGGAGAGACCCAGTACTTC,CATSRGMGAIGETQYF
TRBJ2-5,TRBV5-1,-,-,TGCGCCAGCAGCCCCCGGGCGGGGTTCCAAGAGACCCAGTACTTC,CASSPRAGFQETQYF
TRBJ2-1,TRBV6-4,TRBD2,-,TGTGCCAGCAGTGATTCTAGCGGACCCTACAATGAGCAGTTCTTC,CASSDSSGPYNEQFF
TRBJ2-5,TRBV5-6,TRBD2,-,TGTGCCAGCAGTTTTAGCGGGGGGGTTTGGGAGACCCAGTACTTC,CASSFSGGVWETQYF
TRBJ1-2,TRBV11-2,-,-,TGTGCCAGCAGAAGTCTCACAGGGAAATATAACTATGGCTACACCTTC,CASRSLTGKYNYGYTF
TRBJ2-7,TRBV7-9,TRBD1,-,TGTGCCAGCAGCTCGGGACAGGGACCGATCTACGAGCAGTACTTC,CASSSGQGPIYEQYF
TRBJ2-7,TRBV27,TRBD1,once,TGTGCCAGCAGTTTACCAGGGGGCTACGAGCAGTACTTC,CASSLPGGYEQYF
TRBJ1-5,TRBV30,TRBD1,-,TGTGCCTGGAGTCCGACAGGGACGCGTCTATATAGCAATCAGCCCCAGCATTTT,CAWSPTGTRLYSNQPQHF
TRBJ2-1,TRBV14,-,once,TGTGCCAGCAGCCAAGCACAGGGTATCTACAATGAGCAGTTCTTC,CASSQAQGIYNEQFF
TRBJ2-2,TRBV19,TRBD2,once,TGTGCCAGTAGTATAAGCGGGACTCGCACCGGGGAGCTGTTTTTT,CASSISGTRTGELFF
TRBJ2-3,TRBV7-2,-,-,TGTGCCAGCAGCTTAGAGTCTAGTCGGGCAGATACGCAGTATTTT,CASSLESSRADTQYF
TRBJ2-7,TRBV6-6,TRBD1,-,TGTGCCAGCAGCTCAGTCCAGGGACAGGGAAGGAACGAGCAGTACTTC,CASSSVQGQGRNEQYF
TRBJ2-3,TRBV5-1,TRBD1,-,TGCGCCAGCAGCTTGGGGACAGGGGGCCGGAGGGATACGCAGTATTTT,CASSLGTGGRRDTQYF
TRBJ2-7,TRBV11-1,-,-,TGTGCCAGCAGCTTAGAACTACCGCGGCGTCTCTCGGGCGAGCAGTACTTC,CASSLELPRRLSGEQYF
TRBJ2-3,TRBV25-1,-,-,TGTGCCAGCAGCCTAGGCACAGATACGCAGTATTTT,CASSLGTDTQYF
TRBJ2-7,TRBV12-5,-,-,TGTGCTAGTGGTTTGGGCCAGACTGGTGCCTACGAGCAGTACTTC,CASGLGQTGAYEQYF
TRBJ1-1,TRBV5-5,TRBD1,-,TGTGCCAGCAGCGGAAATCAGGGGGCGGGCACTGAAGCTTTCTTT,CASSGNQGAGTEAFF
TRBJ1-4,TRBV14,-,-,TGTGCCAGCAGCCAAGATCACGGGACACTTCGAGGAGATGAAAAACTGTTTTTT,CASSQDHGTLRGDEKLFF
TRBJ1-5,TRBV19,TRBD1,-,TGTGCCAGTAGTACCTGGACAGGGCGCGATCAGCCCCAGCATTTT,CASSTWTGRDQPQHF
TRBJ2-7,TRBV5-4,TRBD1,once,TGTGCCAGCAGCCTCAGACAGGGGGCCACCTACGAGCAGTACTTC,CASSLRQGATYEQYF
TRBJ2-7,TRBV27,TRBD1,few,TGTGCCAGCAGGAAAGACAGGGTACCGCACTACGAGCAGTACTTC,CASRKDRVPHYEQYF
TRBJ1-2,TRBV29-1,-,-,TGCAGCGCCGAAATCCAGGGGCCGTTTGATGGCTACACCTTC,CSAEIQGPFDGYTF
TRBJ2-5,TRBV10-2,-,-,TGCGCCAGCAGTGAGAGTATTAGTCCGGGGGAGACCCAGTACTTC,CASSESISPGETQYF
TRBJ2-2,TRBV19,TRBD1,-,TGTGCCAGTAGTCTGGGACAGGGGGCGAACACCGGGGAGCTGTTTTTT,CASSLGQGANTGELFF
TRBJ2-7,TRBV5-1,TRBD1,-,TGCGCCAGCAGCACCGGACAGGCGTCCTACGAGCAGTACTTC,CASSTGQASYEQYF
TRBJ2-7,TRBV27,TRBD2,-,TGTGCCAGCAGTCCGGGACTACCGCTGGGCCAGCAGTACTTC,CASSPGLPLGQQYF
TRBJ2-3,TRBV18,-,-,TGTGCCAGCTCACCTACGGGAAACACAGATACGCAGTATTTT,CASSPTGNTDTQYF
TRBJ1-3,TRBV10-3,TRBD1,-,TGTGCCATCAGGGGGGACAGGACCATCTCTGGAAACACCATATATTTT,CAIRGDRTISGNTIYF
TRBJ1-5,TRBV6-1,-,-,TGTGCCAGCAGTGAAGTTGGGAGCCAAAATCAGCCCCAGCATTTT,CASSEVGSQNQPQHF
TRBJ2-5,TRBV28,TRBD1,-,TGTGCCAGCAGTTTGACAGCTACAGGGGGAAGAGGAGGACAAGAGACCCAGTACTTC,CASSLTATGGRGGQETQYF
TRBJ2-1,TRBV5-4,-,-,TGTGCCAGCAGCTTGGCTCAGGGTTCAAGCTCCTACAATGAGCAGTTCTTC,CASSLAQGSSSYNEQFF
TRBJ1-5,TRBV28,TRBD1,-,TGTGCCAGCAGTTCCCCGTCGGGACAGGGACTATATAGCAATCAGCCCCAGCATTTT,CASSSPSGQGLYSNQPQHF
TRBJ2-7,TRBV11-2,TRBD1,-,TGTGCCAGCAGGAGGACAGGTCGGTACTACGAGCAGTACTTC,CASRRTGRYYEQYF
TRBJ2-7,TRBV7-2,TRBD1,-,TGTGCCAGCAGCCTGACAGGGGGCTCCTACGAGCAGTACTTC,CASSLTGGSYEQYF
TRBJ2-3,TRBV10-3,-,-,TGTGCCATCAGTGAGAAGGAGCGAGTTGGCACAGATACGCAGTATTTT,CAISEKERVGTDTQYF
TRBJ2-4,TRBV14,TRBD1,-,TGTGCCAGCAGCCAAGCAGGGGGCACCCTGGGGAGAAACATTCAGTACTTC,CASSQAGGTLGRNIQYF
TRBJ1-4,TRBV15,-,-,TGTGCCACCAGCAGAGACAGGGGTGATGAAAAACTGTTTTTT,CATSRDRGDEKLFF
TRBJ2-1,TRBV6-1,-,-,TGTGCCAGCAGTGAACAGGCGTGGAATGAGCAGTTCTTC,CASSEQAWNEQFF
TRBJ2-5,TRBV2,TRBD2,-,TGTGCCAGCAGCGGAACTAGCGGGGTGCAGACCCAGTACTTC,CASSGTSGVQTQYF
TRBJ2-3,TRBV11-2,TRBD2,-,TGTGCCAGCAGCTTAGAAACTAGCGGGAAACCAGATACGCAGTATTTT,CASSLETSGKPDTQYF
TRBJ2-7,TRBV6-1,TRBD1,-,TGTGCCAGCAGCAATCCGGGACAGGGGATCTACGAGCAGTACTTC,CASSNPGQGIYEQYF
TRBJ2-3,TRBV30,-,-,TGTGCCTGGACTCCAACGGGGGGCACCATCGCGGATACGCAGTATTTT,CAWTPTGGTIADTQYF
TRBJ2-7,TRBV7-2,-,-,TGTGCCAGCAGTCCGGGAGCCTACGAGCAGTACTTC,CASSPGAYEQYF
TRBJ2-3,TRBV7-6,-,-,TGTGCCAGCAGCTTAGGAGGTTGGGGAGGTACAGATACGCAGTATTTT,CASSLGGWGGTDTQYF
TRBJ2-1,TRBV9,TRBD2,-,TGTGCCAGCAGCTGGGGAGGGGACAATGAGCAGTTCTTC,CASSWGGDNEQFF
TRBJ2-1,TRBV7-2,TRBD2,-,TGTGCCAGCAGCTCTCTTACTAGCGGGGGGAAATACAATGAGCAGTTCTTC,CASSSLTSGGKYNEQFF
TRBJ2-2,TRBV10-3,-,-,TGTGCCATCAGTTTGGGTCCGGGACATACGAACACCGGGGAGCTGTTTTTT,CAISLGPGHTNTGELFF
TRBJ1-5,TRBV7-2,-,-,TGTGCCAGCAGCTTACGTAGCAATCAGCCCCAGCATTTT,CASSLRSNQPQHF
TRBJ1-5,TRBV6-1,TRBD1,-,TGTGCCAGCAGAGAGACAGGGTTGAATCAGCCCCAGCATTTT,CASRETGLNQPQHF
TRBJ1-1,TRBV10-3,TRBD1,once,TGTGCCATCAGTGGGGACAGCACTACGAACACTGAAGCTTTCTTT,CAISGDSTTNTEAFF
TRBJ1-2,TRBV19,TRBD1,-,TGTGCCAGTAGCCGGGACAGGGCTGGGGGCTACACCTTC,CASSRDRAGGYTF
TRBJ2-2,TRBV9,TRBD1,-,TGTGCCAGCACCCCAACCGGGACAGGGGGCGCCGGGGAGCTGTTTTTT,CASTPTGTGGAGELFF